Shown below are 18 T cell receptor beta chains from a single sample sequenced in a study of cytomegalovirus exposure and HLA in healthy donors. It was with 60 Vbeta and 13 Jbeta primers that the PCR ran. Method: immunoSEQ multiplex PCR; TCRdb's copy keeps in-frame clones and lacks some. Among 90,000 to 100,000 clones, around three quarters were seen once, and the ten largest hold 2% to 2.5%. Sequenced material: PBMCs. The source is a man aged 40-50 years in good health and CMV-seronegative.

The V and J genes are TRBV6-5 and TRBJ2-1; D is uncertain. The CDR3 sequence is 14 residues long. V lost 7 bases and J 8 bases, leaving 18 bases between the germline ends. CDR1 and CDR2 from the germline V gene are MNHEY and SVGAGI. The CDR3 region is CASTYGATWDEQFF. Written as DNA, the CDR3 is TGTGCCAGCACCTACGGAGCAACATGGGATGAGCAGTTCTTC.

The chain couples TRBV29-1 to TRBJ1-1; D is ambiguous. From germline, CDR1 is SQVTM and CDR2 ANQGSEA. The CDR3 loop spans 14 amino acids. The V end was cut by 4 bases, the J end by 3 bases, with 15 bases between. The CDR3: CSVGGGAGDTEAFF. In DNA form, the CDR3 reads TGCAGCGTTGGAGGTGGCGCCGGGGACACTGAAGCTTTCTTT.

Concerning this clone itself: Other nucleotide sequences in the sample specify the same CDR3. In DNA, the CDR3 is TGTGCCAGCAGTGAAGCGAGTGCAACTAATGAAAAACTGTTTTTT. Its protein product is CASSEASATNEKLFF. This chain links TRBV6-1 with TRBJ1-4; D unresolved. V dropped 0 bases and J dropped 0 bases, with 5 bases sitting between them. CDR3 size: 15 residues. In germline, CDR1 is MNHNS, CDR2 SASEGT.

This clone occurred a few times. The chain uses TRBV4-2 and TRBJ2-5, with D unresolved. Germline V gives CDR1 LGHNA, CDR2 YNFKEQ. The CDR3 is 14 residues long. Trimming cost V 4 bases and J 1 base, with 10 bases left between them. CDR3 in amino acids: CASSPSAGQETQYF. The DNA for the CDR3 is TGTGCCAGCAGCCCGTCGGCAGGCCAAGAGACCCAGTACTTC.

The chain joins TRBV2 to TRBJ2-2; possible D gene TRBD2, 6 bases. Per the germline V gene, CDR1 is SNHLY and CDR2 is FYNNEI. V was clipped by 2 bases and J by 5 bases, with 12 bases between them. The CDR3 totals 15 residues. The chain's CDR3 is CASSESGVDTGELFF. CDR3 DNA sequence: TGTGCCAGCAGTGAATCGGGAGTGGATACCGGGGAGCTGTTTTTT.

V gene TRBV5-6 combines with J gene TRBJ1-5, with D maybe TRBD1 (5 bases). Germline CDR1 and CDR2: SGHDT and YYEEEE. The CDR3 length is 15 residues. V was trimmed by 0 bases and J by 2 bases, leaving 9 bases between them. CDR3: CASSLGGWGNQPQHF. CDR3 sequence (DNA): TGTGCCAGCAGCTTGGGGGGCTGGGGCAATCAGCCCCAGCATTTT.

The J gene is TRBJ2-5, the V gene TRBV7-6; D is perhaps TRBD2 (5 bases). Trimming shortened V by 5 bases and J by 4 bases, and 20 bases separated the two germline ends. The CDR3 spans 16 residues. Germline V CDR1 and CDR2: SGHVS, FNYEAQ. The CDR3 region has the DNA TGTGCCAGCAGCCCAGAGGGCCGAGCCTACAGAGAGACCCAGTACTTC. It specifies CASSPEGRAYRETQYF.

This clone has a handful of counts. V and J are TRBV7-6 and TRBJ2-5, with 12 bases matching TRBD2. Germline values: CDR1 SGHVS, CDR2 FNYEAQ. The CDR3 totals 18 residues. Germline trimming cut 5 bases from V and 7 bases from J; bases unmatched to any gene: 17. The CDR3 loop is CASSPFRSSGRAVGTQYF. The CDR3 bases are TGTGCCAGCAGCCCATTTAGATCTAGCGGGAGGGCCGTGGGGACCCAGTACTTC.

This clone was observed a handful of times. J is TRBJ2-3 and V is TRBV6-4; tentative D call: TRBD1 (5 bases). Germline lookup yields CDR1 MRHNA and CDR2 SNTAGT. Trimming removed 2 bases at V and 8 bases at J, with 11 bases between. This CDR3 has 13 residues. This chain's CDR3 is CASSDPDRGTQYF. The CDR3, as DNA: TGTGCCAGCAGTGACCCGGATAGGGGTACGCAGTATTTT.

The chain combines TRBV2 with TRBJ1-5; TRBD1 agrees at 9 bases. V was pared by 2 bases and J by 5 bases, with 4 bases of the junction left unmatched. CDR1 and CDR2 from the germline V gene are SNHLY and FYNNEI. The CDR3 runs 15 residues. In nucleotides, the CDR3 is TGTGCCAGCAGTGAAATAACAGGGGGCGATCAGCCCCAGCATTTT. It specifies CASSEITGGDQPQHF.

This sequence joins TRBV11-2 and TRBJ2-5; D perhaps matches TRBD1 (6 bases). V lost 5 bases and J 0 bases, leaving 13 bases between the germline ends. CDR1 and CDR2 (germline): SGHAT, FQNNGV. The CDR3 runs 15 residues. The CDR3 bases are TGTGCCAGCAGCCCGGACACAGGGTACCAAGAGACCCAGTACTTC. It codes for CASSPDTGYQETQYF.

The chain combines TRBV28 with TRBJ2-7; D is undetermined. Germline CDR1 and CDR2: MDHEN and SYDVKM. This CDR3 has 15 amino acids. Trimming took off 6 bases at V and 2 bases at J, with 17 bases between the two ends. CDR3 nucleotide sequence: TGTGCCAGCAGCAACTCACAGACCCACACCTACGAGCAGTACTTC. This codes for CASSNSQTHTYEQYF. Supplemented by reference TRBV28 and TRBJ2-7, the full variable domain reads DVKVTQSSRYLVKRTGEKVFLECVQDMDHENMFWYRQDPGLGLRLIYFSYDVKMKEKGDIPEGYSVSREKKERFSLILESASTNQTSMYLCASSNSQTHTYEQYFGPGTRLTVT.

The chain carries TRBV18 and TRBJ1-5; 7 positions agree with TRBD1. Per the germline V gene, CDR1 is KGHSH and CDR2 is LQKENI. CDR3 length: 14 residues. The V segment lost 5 bases and the J segment 4 bases; nucleotides outside the gene matches: 5. The CDR3 reads CASSAGTANQPQHF. In nucleotides, the CDR3 is TGTGCCAGCTCAGCCGGGACAGCAAATCAGCCCCAGCATTTT.

The gene calls are TRBV11-2 and TRBJ1-5, with D perhaps matching TRBD1 (5 bases). Between the trimmed V and J ends, which lost 5 bases and 4 bases, there was a span of 15 bases. The CDR3 length is 15 residues. Germline loops: CDR1 SGHAT, CDR2 FQNNGV. Here the CDR3 reads CASSQSGTNNQPQHF. For the CDR3, the DNA is TGTGCCAGCAGCCAGTCCGGGACTAATAATCAGCCCCAGCATTTT.

This clone occurred once. The J gene is TRBJ2-7, the V gene TRBV7-2, with 8 bases identical to TRBD2. The germline CDR1 and CDR2 sequences are SGHTA and FQGNSA. CDR3 length: 13 residues. Losses at the gene ends were 8 bases for V and 2 bases for J; bases not matched to a gene: 5. The CDR3 region is CASGAGGPYEQYF. The CDR3 DNA is TGTGCCAGCGGGGCGGGAGGTCCCTACGAGCAGTACTTC.

The chain uses TRBV4-3 and TRBJ2-2; a weak D match, TRBD1 (5 bases). V lost 4 bases to trimming and J lost 5 bases, with 20 bases between them. Germline V gives CDR1 LGHNA, CDR2 YSLEER. The CDR3 consists of 17 residues. DNA for the CDR3: TGCGCCAGCAGCCCTGGCGTCAAGGGGATCCGGACCGGGGAGCTGTTTTTT. This sequence encodes CASSPGVKGIRTGELFF.

The chain employs TRBV5-1 and TRBJ2-3; no clear D gene. Trimming took off 2 bases at V and 5 bases at J, with 15 bases between the two ends. This CDR3 is built from 15 residues. In germline, CDR1 is SGHRS, CDR2 YFSETQ. The CDR3 DNA is TGCGCCAGCAGCTTCGGCGAAGGTGCGGTAGATACGCAGTATTTT. Its translation is CASSFGEGAVDTQYF. The full variable domain, rest sourced from reference TRBV5-1 and TRBJ2-3, is KAGVTQTPRYLIKTRGQQVTLSCSPISGHRSVSWYQQTPGQGLQFLFEYFSETQRNKGNFPGRFSGRQFSNSRSEMNVSTLELGDSALYLCASSFGEGAVDTQYFGPGTRLTVL.

V is TRBV10-3 and J is TRBJ2-2, with 11 bases lining up with TRBD2. Germline V lookup: CDR1 ENHRY, CDR2 SYGVKD. With 4 bases clipped from V and 6 bases from J, the junction kept 7 bases outside the gene matches. There are 16 residues in the CDR3. The CDR3 loop reads CAISGLAGSYAGELFF. As DNA, the CDR3 is TGTGCCATCAGTGGACTAGCGGGGAGCTACGCCGGGGAGCTGTTTTTT.